One T cell receptor beta chain is described in this entry. Its target is unknown. A read error may produce the germline difference seen at one junction end. Germline V CDR1 and CDR2: MDHEN, SYDVKM. The CDR3 runs to 10 residues. The data stem from a study of T cells in Graves' hyperthyroidism and ophthalmopathy. Study findings and constraints: Clonotypes that were expanded in thyroid above 0.001 mostly appeared in blood too.

Reasons for excluding patients were uncontrolled infection, other autoimmune disease, pregnancy or lactation. PBMCs stemmed from about 9.7 ml fresh peripheral blood. Researchers took RNA transcripts and amplified the TCR beta CDR3 regions from them. TCR CDR3 regions were first amplified by RT-PCR with HTBI primers. TCRdb reprocessed the multiplex PCR reads via MiXCR and lists one record per CDR3 protein. The data contain approximately 600,000 distinct CDR3 sequences, about a fifth of them singletons. The TCR comes from a man aged 30 to 45 with Graves' ophthalmopathy. Sequenced material: blood. This sequence joins TRBV28 and TRBJ2-3; D gene unclear. The CDR3 bases are TGTACCAGCAGTACGGATACGCAGTATTTT. Its protein is CTSSTDTQYF.